This TCR beta chain was observed in a study of shared clonotypes between healthy human individuals. Recent acute infections and vaccinations were absent in the healthy HIV-negative adult donors. Using immunoSEQ multiplex PCR, the repertoire was profiled, and TCRdb retains in-frame clones only, with some absent. The table records over a million clones, around 82% of them present only once. Study results and caveats: Naive subsets generally exceeded memory subsets in estimated richness. A handful of donors had around 5% of their naive CD4 clonotypes in common.

To note about this clone: Its cognate antigen is unknown.

The receptor comes from a man aged 18-30 years in good health. Some clones in this sample may be carry-over from other donors' samples. The sequenced sample was memory CD4+ T cells from PBMCs. Documented subset: CD45RA-negative fraction.

The CDR3 bases are TGTGCCAGCGGACATGAGCGAGACATTCAGTACTTC. It is translated as CASGHERDIQYF. The gene calls are TRBV2 and TRBJ2-4; D is possibly TRBD1 (5 bases). The germline V and J ends were trimmed by 8 bases and 8 bases, with 13 bases remaining between them. From germline, CDR1 is SNHLY and CDR2 FYNNEI. The CDR3 is 12 residues long.